Listed here are 23 T cell receptor beta chains from one sample, sequenced in a study of OX40 agonist ivuxolimab in advanced cancers. TCRdb keeps only in-frame clones here, not all; method: immunoSEQ multiplex PCR. The top ten hold around 0.99% of the sample, which has some 130,000 clones, roughly nine tenths seen once. The source material was CD4+ or CD8+ T cells sorted from blood, sampled in a trial of the OX40 agonist ivuxolimab. The receptors stem from an adult with an advanced solid tumor such as melanoma, head and neck, liver or kidney cancer.

Comment on this clone: The sample carries other DNA sequences with the same CDR3. The rearrangement joins TRBV18 to TRBJ2-2; possible D gene TRBD2, 5 bases. Germline V gene sequence: CDR1 KGHSH, CDR2 LQKENI. This CDR3 is built from 14 residues. V was pared by 1 base and J by 3 bases, with 6 bases between. The CDR3 reads CASSPQGDTGELFF. CDR3 coding DNA: TGTGCCAGCTCACCACAGGGAGACACCGGGGAGCTGTTTTTT. The full variable domain, completed using reference TRBV18 and TRBJ2-2, is NAGVMQNPRHLVRRRGQEARLRCSPMKGHSHVYWYRQLPEEGLKFMVYLQKENIIDESGMPKERFSAEFPKEGPSILRIQQVVRGDSAAYFCASSPQGDTGELFFGEGSRLTVL.

The V gene is TRBV11-2, the J gene TRBJ2-5; TRBD2 is a possible D gene (5 bases). Germline-derived CDR1 and CDR2 are SGHAT and FQNNGV. Trimming took off 2 bases at V and 1 base at J, with 11 bases between the two ends. This CDR3 comprises 15 residues. CDR3: CASSLTPLAQETQYF. For the CDR3, the DNA is TGTGCCAGCAGCTTAACCCCCCTAGCCCAAGAGACCCAGTACTTC.

V usage is TRBV15 and J usage is TRBJ2-1, with 11 bases identical to TRBD1. Losses at the gene ends were 1 base for V and 0 bases for J; bases not matched to a gene: 5. Germline V gene data show CDR1 as LNHNV and CDR2 as YYDKDF (reference sequence). The CDR3 totals 18 residues. DNA of the CDR3: TGTGCCACCAGCAGAGTCCTTGGGACAGGGGGCTCCTACAATGAGCAGTTCTTC. Translated, it gives CATSRVLGTGGSYNEQFF.

This chain uses TRBV25-1 with TRBJ2-7; TRBD2 matches at 9 bases. This CDR3 is 16 amino acids long. The V gene end was trimmed by 5 bases and the J gene end by 0 bases; junction bases not matched to a gene: 8. CDR1 and CDR2 (germline): MGHDK, SYGVNS. CDR3: CASSPYSGGLSYEQYF. CDR3 DNA sequence: TGTGCCAGCAGTCCATATAGCGGGGGACTCTCCTACGAGCAGTACTTC.

The chain employs TRBV25-1 and TRBJ2-2; D possibly corresponds to TRBD1 (6 bases). The CDR3 is 15 residues long. CDR1 MGHDK and CDR2 SYGVNS come from the germline V gene. Trimming stripped 3 bases from V and 4 bases from J, with 12 bases between. This CDR3 reads CASSDAGVGTGELFF. The DNA for the CDR3 is TGTGCCAGCAGTGACGCAGGGGTGGGCACCGGGGAGCTGTTTTTT. The variable domain in full, with the rest retrieved from reference TRBV25-1 and TRBJ2-2, is EADIYQTPRYLVIGTGKKITLECSQTMGHDKMYWYQQDPGMELHLIHYSYGVNSTEKGDLSSESTVSRIRTEHFPLTLESARPSHTSQYLCASSDAGVGTGELFFGEGSRLTVL.

V and J are TRBV5-1 and TRBJ2-2, with D possibly TRBD2 on 5 matching bases. The CDR3 spans 15 residues. Germline V gene sequence: CDR1 SGHRS, CDR2 YFSETQ. V dropped 0 bases and J dropped 5 bases, with 11 bases sitting between them. The CDR3 nucleotides read TGCGCCAGCAGCTTGGGGGCGGGCAGTACCGGGGAGCTGTTTTTT. It translates to CASSLGAGSTGELFF.

The chain couples TRBV27 to TRBJ1-5; possibly TRBD1 for D (6 bases). This CDR3 has 14 amino acids. Germline CDR1 MNHEY, CDR2 SMNVEV (reference sequence). Trimming left V 2 bases short and J 7 bases short, with 12 bases between. The CDR3 DNA follows: TGTGCCAGCAGTTTAATGGGGGCTCGGCAGCCCCAGCATTTT. Amino acids: CASSLMGARQPQHF.

This chain connects TRBV7-3 to TRBJ2-1; 9 bases agree with TRBD2. J was trimmed by 6 bases and V by 2 bases; bases with no gene match: 5. The CDR3 runs to 15 residues. The V gene's germline CDR1 is SGHTA and CDR2 FQGTGA. CDR3 in DNA: TGTGCCAGCAGCTTAGCGGGAGGGCCCGGCAATGAGCAGTTCTTC. It is translated as CASSLAGGPGNEQFF.

This chain links TRBV25-1 with TRBJ2-1; no definite D call. V dropped 4 bases and J dropped 2 bases, with 0 bases sitting between them. In germline, CDR1 is MGHDK, CDR2 SYGVNS. The CDR3 has 11 amino acids. The CDR3 region is CASSAYNEQFF. CDR3 DNA: TGTGCCAGCAGTGCCTACAATGAGCAGTTCTTC.

The chain has TRBV4-1 and TRBJ2-1; 7 bases fit TRBD1. After removal of 0 bases from V and 0 bases from J, the junction contained 2 bases not matched to a gene. The germline V gene encodes CDR1 MGHRA and CDR2 YSYEKL. This CDR3 has 16 amino acids. The DNA of the CDR3 is TGCGCCAGCAGCCAAGAATCAGGGGGCTCCTACAATGAGCAGTTCTTC. Translating it yields CASSQESGGSYNEQFF.

The CDR3 reads CASSLAQDEQFF. CDR3 bases: TGTGCCAGCAGCTTAGCTCAGGATGAGCAGTTCTTC. The rearrangement joins TRBV7-9 to TRBJ2-1; unclear D gene. The CDR3 sequence is 12 residues long. In germline, CDR1 is SEHNR, CDR2 FQNEAQ (reference sequence). Between the trimmed V and J ends, which lost 0 bases and 8 bases, there was a span of 5 bases.

CDR3 loop: CASSHPGLAGDEQYF. The CDR3 nucleotides are TGCGCCAGCAGCCACCCGGGACTAGCGGGAGACGAGCAGTACTTC. The genes are TRBV4-1 and TRBJ2-7; 14 bases agree with TRBD2. V lost 3 bases, J lost 5 bases, and 3 bases stayed unmatched. This CDR3 contains 15 residues. Per germline, CDR1 MGHRA and CDR2 YSYEKL.

The chain links TRBV7-9 to TRBJ1-2; D possibly corresponds to TRBD1 (6 bases). The CDR3 has 14 amino acids. Germline assignment: CDR1 SEHNR and CDR2 FQNEAQ (reference sequence). V was clipped by 2 bases and J by 3 bases, with 10 bases between them. The CDR3 sequence is CASSLQGLHYGYTF. CDR3 DNA: TGTGCCAGCAGCTTACAGGGGCTGCACTATGGCTACACCTTC. The full variable domain, completed using reference TRBV7-9 and TRBJ1-2, is DTGVSQNPRHKITKRGQNVTFRCDPISEHNRLYWYRQTLGQGPEFLTYFQNEAQLEKSRLLSDRFSAERPKGSFSTLEIQRTEQGDSAMYLCASSLQGLHYGYTFGSGTRLTVV.

This clone has only one observation. V and J are TRBV11-2 and TRBJ1-5; D is possibly TRBD1 (6 bases). Germline CDR1 and CDR2: SGHAT and FQNNGV. The CDR3 consists of 13 residues. Trimming shortened V by 5 bases and J by 3 bases, and 8 bases separated the two germline ends. The CDR3 is CASSQGYNQPQHF. The CDR3 nucleotides are TGTGCCAGCAGCCAGGGGTACAATCAGCCCCAGCATTTT.

This chain uses TRBV9 with TRBJ2-5; D unresolved. The V end was cut by 0 bases, the J end by 2 bases, with 8 bases between. This CDR3 has 14 amino acids. CDR1 is SGDLS, CDR2 YYNGEE, per germline. The CDR3 region has the DNA TGTGCCAGCAGCGTAGGGGCATATCAAGAGACCCAGTACTTC. Residues: CASSVGAYQETQYF.

This clone was seen just once. This chain uses TRBV6-5 with TRBJ2-1; TRBD1 matches 7 bases. The CDR3 totals 14 residues. The ends lost 5 bases at V and 5 bases at J; junction bases unmatched: 6. Looked up from germline, CDR1 is MNHEY and CDR2 is SVGAGI. The CDR3 sequence: CASSQQGTDNEQFF. CDR3 coding DNA: TGTGCCAGCAGTCAACAGGGGACAGACAATGAGCAGTTCTTC.

Details on this clone: Compared with germline, one end of the junction differs, possibly owing to a read error. The J gene is TRBJ2-2, the V gene TRBV7-7; D is undetermined. This CDR3 region has 14 residues. Germline values: CDR1 SSHAT, CDR2 FNYEAQ (reference sequence). The CDR3 spells CASSLDSHTGELFF. CDR3 DNA sequence: TGTGCTAGCAGCTTAGATTCTCACACCGGGGAGCTGTTTTTT.

The chain joins TRBV29-1 to TRBJ2-2; D is unclear. In germline, CDR1 is SQVTM, CDR2 ANQGSEA. Trimming stripped 5 bases from V and 7 bases from J, with 14 bases between. The CDR3 spans 13 residues. The CDR3 DNA sequence: TGCAGCGTTAGTCAGGTGCTGGACGGGGAGCTGTTTTTT. Translation gives CSVSQVLDGELFF.

V and J are TRBV7-9 and TRBJ2-7; no firm D call. From germline, CDR1 is SEHNR and CDR2 FQNEAQ (reference sequence). CDR3 length: 12 amino acids. V shed 3 bases and J shed 3 bases, with 6 bases lying between them. The CDR3 spells CASSFSYYEQYF. The CDR3, as DNA: TGTGCCAGCAGCTTTAGTTACTACGAGCAGTACTTC.

V gene TRBV11-2 combines with J gene TRBJ2-2, with TRBD1 identical over 8 bases. The CDR3 is 16 amino acids. V dropped 2 bases and J dropped 4; count of bases not matched to a gene: 6. Germline V lookup: CDR1 SGHAT, CDR2 FQNNGV. The CDR3 sequence: CASSLNRGSGTGELFF. DNA for the CDR3: TGTGCCAGCAGCTTAAACAGGGGGTCGGGCACCGGGGAGCTGTTTTTT.

This chain uses TRBV28 with TRBJ1-1, with D tentatively TRBD1 (6 bases). Trimming pared 6 bases from V and 5 bases from J, leaving 7 bases between. The CDR3 totals 11 residues. CDR1 is MDHEN, CDR2 SYDVKM, per germline. CDR3 loop: CASRGGTEAFF. CDR3 DNA: TGTGCCAGCAGAGGGGGGACTGAAGCTTTCTTT.

Here the CDR3 reads CASGSQGLANEKLFF. The CDR3 DNA is TGTGCCAGCGGATCTCAGGGGTTGGCTAATGAAAAACTGTTTTTT. V gene TRBV28 combines with J gene TRBJ1-4; D is perhaps TRBD1 (6 bases). Trimming took 8 bases from V and 3 from J, leaving 16 bases between them. Germline loops: CDR1 MDHEN, CDR2 SYDVKM. The CDR3 covers 15 residues.

The V call is TRBV15, the J call TRBJ2-6; D is perhaps TRBD1 (6 bases). Germline V gene data show CDR1 as LNHNV and CDR2 as YYDKDF (reference sequence). Trimming took off 5 bases at V and 3 bases at J, with 26 bases between the two ends. The CDR3 extends over 20 amino acids. DNA of the CDR3: TGTGCCACCAGCGAGGCTACCAGGGGCTTTTCGAATCATGGGGCCAACGTCCTGACTTTC. As protein: CATSEATRGFSNHGANVLTF. The complete variable domain, with remaining parts taken from reference TRBV15 and TRBJ2-6, reads DAMVIQNPRYQVTQFGKPVTLSCSQTLNHNVMYWYQQKSSQAPKLLFHYYDKDFNNEADTPDNFQSRRPNTSFCFLDIRSPGLGDTAMYLCATSEATRGFSNHGANVLTFGAGSRLTVL.